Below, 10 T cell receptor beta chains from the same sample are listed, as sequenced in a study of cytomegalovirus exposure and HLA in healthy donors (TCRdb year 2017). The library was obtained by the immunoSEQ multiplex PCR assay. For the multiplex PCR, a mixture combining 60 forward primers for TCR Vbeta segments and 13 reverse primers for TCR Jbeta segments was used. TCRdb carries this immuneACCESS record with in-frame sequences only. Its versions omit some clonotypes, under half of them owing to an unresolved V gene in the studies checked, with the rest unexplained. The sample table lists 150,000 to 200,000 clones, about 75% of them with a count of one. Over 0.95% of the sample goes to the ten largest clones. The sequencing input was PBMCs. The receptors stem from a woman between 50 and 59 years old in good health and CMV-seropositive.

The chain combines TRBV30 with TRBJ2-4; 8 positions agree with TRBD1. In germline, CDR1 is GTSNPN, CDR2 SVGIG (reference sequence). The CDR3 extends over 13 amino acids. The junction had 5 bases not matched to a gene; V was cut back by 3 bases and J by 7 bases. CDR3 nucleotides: TGTGCCTGGAGCGTTCAGGGGGCTAACATTCAGTACTTC. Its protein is CAWSVQGANIQYF.

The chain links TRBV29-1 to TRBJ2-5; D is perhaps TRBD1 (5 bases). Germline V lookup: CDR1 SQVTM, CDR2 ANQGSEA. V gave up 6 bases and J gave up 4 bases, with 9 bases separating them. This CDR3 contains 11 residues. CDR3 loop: CSVGPGETQYF. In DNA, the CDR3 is TGCAGCGTGGGGCCGGGAGAGACCCAGTACTTC. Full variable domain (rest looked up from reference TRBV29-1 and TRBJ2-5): SAVISQKPSRDICQRGTSLTIQCQVDSQVTMMFWYRQQPGQSLTLIATANQGSEATYESGFVIDKFPISRPNLTFSTLTVSNMSPEDSSIYLCSVGPGETQYFGPGTRLLVL.

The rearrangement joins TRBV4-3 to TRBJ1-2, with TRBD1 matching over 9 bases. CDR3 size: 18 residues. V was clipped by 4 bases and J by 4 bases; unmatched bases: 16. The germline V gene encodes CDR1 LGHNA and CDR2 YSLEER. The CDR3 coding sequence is TGCGCCAGCAGCCGGGACAGGGTATCCTCCCAATCCCTCTATGGCTACACCTTC. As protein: CASSRDRVSSQSLYGYTF.

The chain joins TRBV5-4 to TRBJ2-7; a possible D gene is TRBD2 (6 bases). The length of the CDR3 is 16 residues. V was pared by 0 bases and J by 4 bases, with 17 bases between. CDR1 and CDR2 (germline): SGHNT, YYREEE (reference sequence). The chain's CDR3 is CASSLVAGTPPYEQYF. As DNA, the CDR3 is TGTGCCAGCAGCTTGGTTGCAGGGACTCCTCCATACGAGCAGTACTTC.

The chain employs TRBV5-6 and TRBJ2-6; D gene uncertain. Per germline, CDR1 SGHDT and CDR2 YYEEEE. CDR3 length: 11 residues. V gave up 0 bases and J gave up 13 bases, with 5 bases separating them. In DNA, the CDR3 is TGTGCCAGCAGCTTGGGGCAAGTCCTGACTTTC. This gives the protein CASSLGQVLTF.

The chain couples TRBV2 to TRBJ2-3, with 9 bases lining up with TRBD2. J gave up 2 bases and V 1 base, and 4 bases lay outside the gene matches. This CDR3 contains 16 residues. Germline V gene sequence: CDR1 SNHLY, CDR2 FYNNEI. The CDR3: CASSEGPSGDTDTQYF. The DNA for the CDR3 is TGTGCCAGCAGTGAAGGGCCTAGCGGGGACACAGATACGCAGTATTTT.

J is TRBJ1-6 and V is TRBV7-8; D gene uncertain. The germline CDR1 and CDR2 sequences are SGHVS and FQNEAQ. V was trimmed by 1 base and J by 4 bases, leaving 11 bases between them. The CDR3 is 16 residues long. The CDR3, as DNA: TGTGCCAGCAGCTTAGGGATCCTGGAGTATAATTCACCCCTCCACTTT. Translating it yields CASSLGILEYNSPLHF.

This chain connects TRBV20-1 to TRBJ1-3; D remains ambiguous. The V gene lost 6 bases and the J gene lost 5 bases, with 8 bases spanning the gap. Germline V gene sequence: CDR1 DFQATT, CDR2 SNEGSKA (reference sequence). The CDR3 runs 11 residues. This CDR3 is CSAPDRNTIYF. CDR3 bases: TGCAGTGCCCCAGATAGAAACACCATATATTTT.

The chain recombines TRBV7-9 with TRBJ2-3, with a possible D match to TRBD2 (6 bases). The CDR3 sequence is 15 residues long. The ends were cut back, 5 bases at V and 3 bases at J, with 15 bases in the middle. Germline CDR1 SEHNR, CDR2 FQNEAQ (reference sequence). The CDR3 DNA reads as TGTGCCAGCAGCGCCTTGGGGGGAAGGACAGATACGCAGTATTTT. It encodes CASSALGGRTDTQYF. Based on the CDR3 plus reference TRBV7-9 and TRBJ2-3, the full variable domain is DTGVSQNPRHKITKRGQNVTFRCDPISEHNRLYWYRQTLGQGPEFLTYFQNEAQLEKSRLLSDRFSAERPKGSFSTLEIQRTEQGDSAMYLCASSALGGRTDTQYFGPGTRLTVL.

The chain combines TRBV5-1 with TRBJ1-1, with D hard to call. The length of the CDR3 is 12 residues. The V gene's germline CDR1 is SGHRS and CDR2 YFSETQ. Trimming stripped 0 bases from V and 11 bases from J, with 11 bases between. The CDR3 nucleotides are TGCGCCAGCAGCTTGGGGAACTGGGAGGCTTTCTTT. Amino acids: CASSLGNWEAFF.